A single sample is the source of the 24 T cell receptor beta chains below, sequenced in a study of blood T cells in healthy people across ages. A second about 7 to 11 cycle PCR used barcoded and J-beta primers. TCRdb used MiXCR to reprocess the 5' RACE reads, holding one entry per CDR3 protein. The table records about 780,000 distinct CDR3 sequences, 46% of them present only once. The sequenced sample was blood. Source of these receptors: a man of 80 years or more in good health.

This clonotype was recorded only once. CDR3 region: CASSPLGRNQETQYF. CDR3 nucleotides: TGTGCCAGCTCACCACTGGGACGAAACCAAGAGACCCAGTACTTC. The rearrangement links TRBV18 to TRBJ2-5, with D perhaps assigned TRBD1 or TRBD2 (5 bases each). Trimming left V 1 base short and J 0 bases short, with 9 bases between. The CDR3 runs to 15 residues. CDR1 KGHSH and CDR2 LQKENI come from the germline V gene.

The rearrangement links TRBV5-4 to TRBJ1-1; TRBD1 might be the D (5 bases). The CDR3 is 13 residues long. V was pared by 4 bases and J by 4 bases, with 11 bases between. Germline loops: CDR1 SGHNT, CDR2 YYREEE (reference sequence). CDR3 loop: CASSKGDGTEAFF. The CDR3 DNA follows: TGTGCCAGCAGCAAAGGGGATGGCACTGAAGCTTTCTTT.

This clonotype has a handful of counts. The chain combines TRBV28 with TRBJ1-4, with D maybe TRBD1 (5 bases). This CDR3 spans 15 amino acids. V was cut by 6 bases and J by 8 bases, with 19 bases left in between. Germline V gene lookup returns CDR1 MDHEN and CDR2 SYDVKM. The CDR3 is CASRSPGGVSEKLFF. The CDR3 nucleotides are TGTGCCAGCAGATCCCCGGGAGGGGTCAGCGAAAAACTGTTTTTT.

The sample holds many counts of this clonotype. Here the CDR3 DNA reads TGCGCCAGCAGCTTGGCTAGCGGGAGAGATACGCAGTATTTT. Translated: CASSLASGRDTQYF. This rearrangement joins TRBV5-1 to TRBJ2-3; 10 bases are a match to TRBD2. The V gene end was trimmed by 0 bases and the J gene end by 5 bases; junction bases not matched to a gene: 0. This CDR3 is built from 14 residues. CDR1 and CDR2 (germline): SGHRS, YFSETQ.

The chain links TRBV6-1 to TRBJ2-4; D uncertain. The J call is doubtful: the DNA matches TRBJ2-7 better. CDR1 and CDR2 (germline): MNHNS, SASEGT. This CDR3 has 17 residues. The CDR3 spells CASSDYSVGLTTYEQYF. CDR3 in DNA: TGTGCCAGCAGTGATTATTCGGTCGGCCTAACCACCTACGAGCAGTACTTC.

The chain is built from TRBV25-1 and TRBJ1-6; D is uncertain. Germline V lookup: CDR1 MGHDK, CDR2 SYGVNS. Trimming left V 6 bases short and J 5 bases short, with 14 bases between. The CDR3 consists of 15 residues. Here the CDR3 DNA reads TGTGCCAGCAGGAAGGCCGGGCAGCATAATTCACCCCTCCACTTT. Translated, it gives CASRKAGQHNSPLHF.

In this sample, this clonotype turned up once. The rearrangement uses TRBV7-8 and TRBJ2-7, with 8 positions matching TRBD2. From germline, CDR1 is SGHVS and CDR2 FQNEAQ. This CDR3 is 16 amino acids long. J gave up 1 base and V 4 bases, and 9 bases lay outside the gene matches. The CDR3 here is CASSSPRGRQSYEQYF. CDR3 sequence (DNA): TGTGCCAGCAGCTCCCCCCGCGGGAGGCAATCCTACGAGCAGTACTTC.

The chain has TRBV7-2 and TRBJ2-4, with D perhaps being TRBD1 or TRBD2 (5 bases each). V was cut by 6 bases and J by 15 bases, with 24 bases left in between. CDR3 length equals 14 residues. Germline V gives CDR1 SGHTA, CDR2 FQGNSA. The CDR3 DNA reads TGTGCCAGCAGTTCGGACCCCTCCAGGGAGACCCGGTACTTC. Protein: CASSSDPSRETRYF.

With respect to this clonotype: At one end, the junction sequence differs from germline, possibly due to a read error. This chain joins TRBV3-1 and TRBJ2-1, with D maybe TRBD2 (7 bases). The CDR3 is 16 amino acids. The germline CDR1 and CDR2 sequences are LGHDT and YNNKEL (reference sequence). The CDR3 nucleotides are TGTGCCGGCAGCCACCAAACGAGCGGGACACGCAATGAGCAGTTCTTC. This codes for CAGSHQTSGTRNEQFF.

The rearrangement joins TRBV21-1 to TRBJ1-2. TRBV21-1 is a known pseudogene. CDR3 length: 14 amino acids. In nucleotides, the CDR3 is TGTGCCAGCAGCAAAGCGCGGACTAACTATGGCTACACCTTC. This translates into CASSKARTNYGYTF.

The chain employs TRBV6-4 and TRBJ1-6; D is perhaps TRBD1 (6 bases). Per the germline V gene, CDR1 is MRHNA and CDR2 is SNTAGT. V lost 2 bases and J 8 bases, leaving 7 bases between the germline ends. This CDR3 is 13 amino acids long. This chain's CDR3 is CASSDGGDSPLHF. The CDR3 DNA reads as TGTGCCAGCAGTGACGGGGGCGATTCACCCCTCCACTTT.

For this clonotype: The germline gene is not matched at one end of the junction; a read error may be the cause. The chain carries TRBV5-1 and TRBJ2-3; TRBD1 aligns across 12 bases. Germline values: CDR1 SGHRS, CDR2 YFSETQ. The CDR3 consists of 14 residues. CDR3 nucleotides: TGCGCCAGCAGCTCGGGACAGGGGGCAGATACGCAGTGTTTT. Translating it yields CASSSGQGADTQCF.

As regards this clonotype: The junction does not match germline at one end; this may be a read error. The gene calls are TRBV24-1 and TRBJ2-1; possibly TRBD1 or TRBD2 for D (6 bases each). Germline-derived CDR1 and CDR2 are KGHDR and SFDVKD. The CDR3 runs to 16 residues. In DNA form, the CDR3 reads TGTGCCACCAGCACTGACAGGAGGGGGGCCTACAATGGGCAGTTCTTC. It is translated as CATSTDRRGAYNGQFF.

The J gene is TRBJ2-1, the V gene TRBV27, with 10 bases identical to TRBD2. The germline CDR1 and CDR2 sequences are MNHEY and SMNVEV (reference sequence). With V trimmed by 7 bases and J by 4 bases, 10 bases remained unmatched. The CDR3 runs to 16 residues. CDR3 in amino acids: CASTPGLAAGYNEQFF. For the CDR3, the DNA is TGTGCCAGCACACCCGGACTAGCGGCGGGGTACAATGAGCAGTTCTTC.

This clonotype was counted many times. The V and J genes are TRBV7-9 and TRBJ2-3, with D tentatively TRBD2 (6 bases). Trimming left V 11 bases short and J 4 bases short, with 16 bases between. In germline, CDR1 is SEHNR, CDR2 FQNEAQ (reference sequence). The CDR3 has 13 residues. The CDR3 spells CAGRGEDADTQYF. CDR3 DNA: TGTGCCGGGCGGGGAGAGGACGCAGATACGCAGTATTTT.

The chain combines TRBV27 with TRBJ2-1, with D uncertain. V lost 8 bases and J lost 0, with 17 bases in between. The CDR3 has 16 residues. Germline loops: CDR1 MNHEY, CDR2 SMNVEV (reference sequence). CDR3 protein: CASARNPRSSYNEQFF. The DNA of the CDR3 is TGTGCCAGCGCCCGAAACCCAAGGAGCTCCTACAATGAGCAGTTCTTC.

In its sample, this clonotype was seen a few times. V usage is TRBV4-3 and J usage is TRBJ2-1; TRBD2 agrees at 9 bases. CDR3 length: 14 amino acids. The germline V gene has CDR1 LGHNA and CDR2 YSLEER. Trimming at V came to 4 bases and at J to 7 bases, leaving 5 bases not matched to a gene. The CDR3 DNA reads TGCGCCAGCAGCCGGAGCGGGAGGAGTAATGAGCAGTTCTTC. Its protein product is CASSRSGRSNEQFF.

The chain links TRBV29-1 to TRBJ2-1; 8 bases line up with TRBD2. The J call is uncertain, as TRBJ2-7 better fits the DNA end. Per germline, CDR1 SQVTM and CDR2 ANQGSEA. CDR3 length equals 13 residues. The CDR3 spells CSVATSETYEQYF. The DNA for the CDR3 is TGCAGCGTTGCGACTAGCGAAACCTACGAGCAGTACTTC.

In its sample, this clonotype was seen a few times. This sequence may be a read error, since a much larger clone differs from it by one base. This chain joins TRBV29-1 and TRBJ2-5; D is unclear. The CDR3 is made up of 12 amino acids. V gave up 1 base and J gave up 11 bases, with 14 bases separating them. CDR1 SQVTM and CDR2 ANQGSEA come from the germline V gene. CDR3 coding DNA: TGCAGCGTTGAAGGACTGAAAAATGAGCAGTACTTC. Its protein is CSVEGLKNEQYF.

V is TRBV14 and J is TRBJ2-3; 8 bases agree with TRBD1. Germline CDR1 is SGHDN and CDR2 is FVKESK. This CDR3 region has 14 residues. V lost 4 bases, J lost 3 bases, and 3 bases stayed unmatched. This chain's CDR3 is CASSPTGVTDTQYF. The CDR3 nucleotides are TGTGCCAGCAGCCCGACAGGGGTTACAGATACGCAGTATTTT.

This chain links TRBV4-2 with TRBJ1-2, with D maybe TRBD1 (5 bases). The CDR3 covers 15 residues. V was trimmed by 0 bases and J by 3 bases, leaving 11 bases between them. Germline CDR1 LGHNA, CDR2 YNFKEQ. The CDR3 DNA sequence: TGTGCCAGCAGCCAAGATCTTGACAGCTACTATGGCTACACCTTC. Translated: CASSQDLDSYYGYTF.

This clonotype was picked up a small number of times. The chain combines TRBV7-2 with TRBJ2-5; D could derive from TRBD1 or TRBD2 (6 bases each). Trimming pared 5 bases from V and 4 bases from J, leaving 14 bases between. The CDR3 runs to 14 residues. Germline values: CDR1 SGHTA, CDR2 FQGNSA. The CDR3 loop is CASSPSRGRETQYF. Written as DNA, the CDR3 is TGTGCCAGCAGCCCGTCCCGGGGGCGAGAGACCCAGTACTTC.

Remarks on this clonotype: An end of the junction does not agree with germline; a read error may underlie this. This chain links TRBV10-3 with TRBJ1-2; 8 bases align to TRBD1. The CDR3 consists of 14 residues. From germline, CDR1 is ENHRY and CDR2 SYGVKD. For the CDR3, the DNA is TGTGCCATCGGTGAGGCAGGGGGCGGAAATGGCAACACCTTC. This codes for CAIGEAGGGNGNTF.

The J gene is TRBJ2-4, the V gene TRBV20-1; D gene ambiguous. Germline loops: CDR1 DFQATT, CDR2 SNEGSKA (reference sequence). This CDR3 region has 12 residues. V was trimmed by 1 base and J by 13 bases, leaving 14 bases between them. CDR3 sequence reads: CSARGQEEEQYF. In DNA form, the CDR3 reads TGCAGTGCTAGAGGTCAGGAAGAGGAGCAGTACTTC.